One T cell receptor beta chain is described in this entry. A read error may produce the germline difference seen at one junction end. Under the authors' procedure: From reference gene primer amplification, estimates of nucleated cell counts were derived. The assay was immunoSEQ multiplex PCR, and TCRdb's table has in-frame clones only and misses some. V, J and clone size are taken as reported in that table, and D and trimming were inferred from the DNA itself. The sample carries about 160,000 clones, approximately 91% recorded once. The data stem from a study of blood T cell repertoires in COVID-19. Across the study: Samples of COVID-19 (acute and convalescent) were obtained from the United States, Italy and Spain. The analysed material was cDNA or gDNA that came from T cells, B-cell-depleted T cells, or PBMCs.

Germline CDR1 and CDR2: PRHDT and FYEKMQ (reference sequence). CDR3 size: 14 residues. Sample: peripheral blood. This receptor was identified in a man between 18 and 29 years old with acute or convalescent COVID-19. The chain employs TRBV13 and TRBJ2-3; the D gene is possibly TRBD2 (6 bases). The CDR3 coding sequence is TGTGCCACCAGCCGGGAGAAGGCGCCAGATACGCAGTATTTT. It is translated as CATSREKAPDTQYF. Looking up the rest from reference TRBV13 and TRBJ2-3 gives the full variable domain: AAGVIQSPRHLIKEKRETATLKCYPIPRHDTVYWYQQGPGQDPQFLISFYEKMQSDKGSIPDRFSAQQFSDYHSELNMSSLELGDSALYFCATSREKAPDTQYFGPGTRLTVL.